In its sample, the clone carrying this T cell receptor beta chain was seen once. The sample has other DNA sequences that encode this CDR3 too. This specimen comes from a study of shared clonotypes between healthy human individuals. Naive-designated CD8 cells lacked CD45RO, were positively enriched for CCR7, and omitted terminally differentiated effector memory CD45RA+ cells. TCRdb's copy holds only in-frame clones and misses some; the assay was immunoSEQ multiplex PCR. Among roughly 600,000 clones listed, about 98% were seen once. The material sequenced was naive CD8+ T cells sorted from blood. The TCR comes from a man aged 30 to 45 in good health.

The CDR3 protein is CASSLVTVTTEAFF. In DNA, the CDR3 is TGTGCCAGCAGCTTGGTTACGGTAACCACTGAAGCTTTCTTT. The chain has TRBV7-9 and TRBJ1-1; D is ambiguous. This CDR3 spans 14 amino acids. From germline, CDR1 is SEHNR and CDR2 FQNEAQ (reference sequence). Trimming removed 3 bases from V and 4 bases from J, with 12 bases in between.